This T cell receptor beta chain was obtained from a study of read filtering for tumor transcriptome and immune sequencing. Study background: By R-ISS, stages I, II and III held 8, 16 and 7 patients. TCR-mapped reads were about 4 to 11 million with IR-seq versus roughly 75 to 1,400 with RNA-seq.

The study, taken as a whole, reports: About 77% of IR-seq clonotypes had a single read, yet these held roughly 3.7% of reads.

Sampling of bone marrow took place during active disease in every patient. Trimming cost V 3 bases and J 3 bases; bases outside gene matches: 3. This CDR3 comprises 17 residues. CDR1 and CDR2 from the germline V gene are SGHRS and YFSETQ. This clonotype came up many times. Antigen: not known. From 300 to 450 ng of RNA, a library with molecular barcoded alpha/delta and beta/gamma adaptors was made. TCRdb independently ran MiXCR on the reads; one entry per CDR3 protein. The data contain roughly 24,000 distinct CDR3 sequences, roughly 13% of them singletons. This clonotype originated in a donor over 35 with multiple myeloma. The rearrangement uses TRBV5-1 and TRBJ2-2, with 15 bases matching TRBD2. The sample taken for sequencing was a population of CD138-negative cells sorted from bone marrow. The CDR3 reads CASSSGLAGGYTGELFF. CDR3 nucleotides: TGCGCCAGCAGCTCGGGACTAGCGGGAGGATACACCGGGGAGCTGTTTTTT. The entire variable domain, with the rest obtained from reference TRBV5-1 and TRBJ2-2, is as follows: KAGVTQTPRYLIKTRGQQVTLSCSPISGHRSVSWYQQTPGQGLQFLFEYFSETQRNKGNFPGRFSGRQFSNSRSEMNVSTLELGDSALYLCASSSGLAGGYTGELFFGEGSRLTVL.